Sequencing of this T cell receptor (beta chain) was carried out in a study of early T cells in non-severe SARS-CoV-2 infection. The overall study: Sequencing used unsorted whole-blood bulk RNA, so chains lack pairing. Study-wide results and caveats: Anti-spike CD8 responses were favored by VDJdb matching, which missed private and CD4 specificities.

Individual cDNA molecules each received unique molecular identifiers attached to them. MiXCR, applied by TCRdb to the 5' RACE reads, yields one record per CDR3 protein. The sample contains about 60,000 distinct CDR3 sequences, approximately 12% of which appear only once. Points on this clonotype: Its matching antigen is unknown.

V dropped 5 bases and J dropped 6; count of bases not matched to a gene: 3. This CDR3 is 12 amino acids long. Per germline, CDR1 LNHDA and CDR2 SQIVND (reference sequence). Sequencing used whole blood. This clonotype was obtained from an adult who was a healthcare worker with PCR-confirmed SARS-CoV-2 infection or an uninfected control (not recorded which). The V gene is TRBV19, the J gene TRBJ2-7; 8 bases align to TRBD1. The CDR3 DNA sequence: TGTGCCAGTAGTGACAGGGGATCCGAGCAGTACTTC. Protein: CASSDRGSEQYF.